The 26 T cell receptor beta chains below were found in one sample sequenced in a study of beta chain features in type 1 diabetes. All of the isolated RNA was reverse transcribed, so expressed TCRB transcripts were sequenced. Profiling relied on immunoSEQ multiplex PCR, and the TCRdb table lists in-frame clones only, not all of them. The table has over 300,000 clones, around 8% seen once. The sequencing input was central memory CD4+ T cells from blood. The receptors derive from a young woman in good health.

For the CDR3, the DNA is TGTGCCAGCAGCTTGTACGGGCAGCGGGGGAATGAGCAGTTCTTC. Residues: CASSLYGQRGNEQFF. The gene calls are TRBV5-6 and TRBJ2-1; 8 bases map to TRBD2. Germline CDR1 reads SGHDT; CDR2 reads YYEEEE. V shed 1 base, J shed 7 bases, and the junction held 7 bases outside the gene matches. This CDR3 is built from 15 residues. Variable domain in full (rest from reference TRBV5-6 and TRBJ2-1): DAGVTQSPTHLIKTRGQQVTLRCSPKSGHDTVSWYQQALGQGPQFIFQYYEEEERQRGNFPDRFSGHQFPNYSSELNVNALLLGDSALYLCASSLYGQRGNEQFFGPGTRLTVL.

There are many counts of this clone. This rearrangement joins TRBV9 to TRBJ2-1, with 7 bases that match TRBD1. The CDR3 is 14 residues long. The V gene's germline CDR1 is SGDLS and CDR2 YYNGEE. The V segment lost 6 bases and the J segment 9 bases; nucleotides outside the gene matches: 12. CDR3 DNA sequence: TGTGCCAGCACCCCACGGGACAGTCGAGGTGAGCAGTTCTTC. Amino acid sequence: CASTPRDSRGEQFF.

The gene calls are TRBV13 and TRBJ1-2; a possible D gene is TRBD1 (6 bases). The CDR3 covers 13 residues. Trimming left V 5 bases short and J 5 bases short, with 12 bases between. Germline V gene lookup returns CDR1 PRHDT and CDR2 FYEKMQ (reference sequence). As DNA, the CDR3 is TGTGCCAGCAGCGTTACAGGGTTTTATGGCTACACCTTC. The encoded protein is CASSVTGFYGYTF. The full variable domain, its missing parts supplied by reference TRBV13 and TRBJ1-2, is AAGVIQSPRHLIKEKRETATLKCYPIPRHDTVYWYQQGPGQDPQFLISFYEKMQSDKGSIPDRFSAQQFSDYHSELNMSSLELGDSALYFCASSVTGFYGYTFGSGTRLTVV.

The V call is TRBV11-2, the J call TRBJ2-1; perhaps TRBD2 as D (6 bases). Trimming removed 6 bases at V and 4 bases at J, with 13 bases between. This CDR3 is built from 14 residues. The germline CDR1 and CDR2 sequences are SGHAT and FQNNGV. The CDR3 loop is CASSSGGIYNEQFF. The DNA for the CDR3 is TGTGCCAGCAGTTCCGGGGGAATATACAATGAGCAGTTCTTC.

This clone was seen more than once but under ten times. The chain employs TRBV7-9 and TRBJ2-7; a weak D match, TRBD2 (6 bases). The CDR3 is 14 amino acids. Looked up from germline, CDR1 is SEHNR and CDR2 is FQNEAQ (reference sequence). Trimming removed 5 bases from V and 3 bases from J, with 14 bases in between. In nucleotides, the CDR3 is TGTGCCAGCAGCCCGGGGGTGGGGATCTACGAGCAGTACTTC. Protein product: CASSPGVGIYEQYF.

CDR3 residues: CASSEGGGGIETQYF. The CDR3 region has the DNA TGTGCCAGCAGTGAAGGGGGAGGTGGGATAGAGACCCAGTACTTC. The V call is TRBV25-1, the J call TRBJ2-5; tentative D call: TRBD2 (6 bases). The CDR3 has 15 residues. With 2 bases removed from V and 4 bases from J, the gap between germline ends came to 14 bases. Germline loops: CDR1 MGHDK, CDR2 SYGVNS.

This clone has more than one count but fewer than ten. The chain has TRBV28 and TRBJ2-5, with D perhaps matching TRBD1 or TRBD2 (6 bases each). V lost 2 bases, J lost 1 base, and 23 bases lay in between. This CDR3 comprises 19 residues. The germline V gene encodes CDR1 MDHEN and CDR2 SYDVKM. This chain's CDR3 is CASSLPTVGGTLTQETQYF. In DNA, the CDR3 is TGTGCCAGCAGTTTACCGACGGTGGGCGGGACACTCACCCAAGAGACCCAGTACTTC.

This clone came up a few times. The chain couples TRBV7-2 to TRBJ2-1; D might be TRBD2 (5 bases). The length of the CDR3 is 15 residues. Between the trimmed V and J ends, which lost 5 bases and 9 bases, there was a span of 20 bases. Germline lookup yields CDR1 SGHTA and CDR2 FQGNSA. The CDR3 spells CASSPLRTSTGEQFF. The CDR3 DNA reads TGTGCCAGCAGCCCACTAAGAACTAGTACCGGTGAGCAGTTCTTC.

This clone has a count of ten or more. Here the CDR3 reads CASSQDTREQYF. The CDR3 region has the DNA TGTGCCAGCAGCCAAGACACGAGAGAGCAGTACTTC. The genes are TRBV14 and TRBJ2-7; D not resolved. The CDR3 contains 12 residues. Trimming removed 0 bases at V and 7 bases at J, with 7 bases between. Germline V gives CDR1 SGHDN, CDR2 FVKESK.

This clone was recorded a few times. The chain carries TRBV7-3 and TRBJ2-2; 8 bases line up with TRBD1. The CDR3 is made up of 16 amino acids. Germline V gene sequence: CDR1 SGHTA, CDR2 FQGTGA. J lost 1 base, V lost 3 bases, and 4 bases had no gene match. The CDR3 nucleotides are TGTGCCAGCAGCTTGTATACAGGGGGGAACACCGGGGAGCTGTTTTTT. Its protein is CASSLYTGGNTGELFF. The full variable domain, in which reference TRBV7-3 and TRBJ2-2 provide the parts outside the CDR3, is GAGVSQTPSNKVTEKGKYVELRCDPISGHTALYWYRQSLGQGPEFLIYFQGTGAADDSGLPNDRFFAVRPEGSVSTLKIQRTERGDSAVYLCASSLYTGGNTGELFFGEGSRLTVL.

This clone was observed a few times. CDR3 residues: CASSLGAGGTTGELFF. The CDR3 DNA sequence: TGTGCCAGCAGCTTAGGAGCGGGGGGAACCACCGGGGAGCTGTTTTTT. The chain couples TRBV13 to TRBJ2-2, with TRBD2 identical over 9 bases. The CDR3 has 16 residues. Germline lookup yields CDR1 PRHDT and CDR2 FYEKMQ (reference sequence). V trimming: 0 bases; J trimming: 4 bases; junction bases outside the gene matches: 3.

The chain joins TRBV28 to TRBJ2-3; tentative D call: TRBD2 (5 bases). CDR3 size: 13 residues. Germline CDR1 MDHEN, CDR2 SYDVKM. The germline V and J ends were trimmed by 6 bases and 6 bases, with 13 bases remaining between them. This CDR3 is CASSNTRMDTQYF. CDR3 nucleotides: TGTGCCAGCAGCAACACTAGGATGGATACGCAGTATTTT.

This clone was found a few times. The rearrangement links TRBV19 to TRBJ2-7; no definite D call. Trimming took 3 bases from V and 3 from J, leaving 12 bases between them. The CDR3 is 14 amino acids. Germline loops: CDR1 LNHDA, CDR2 SQIVND (reference sequence). In nucleotides, the CDR3 is TGTGCCAGTAGTATGGGTTTGTACCTCTACGAGCAGTACTTC. Its translation: CASSMGLYLYEQYF.

This clone turned up a few times. The chain carries TRBV7-8 and TRBJ2-5; D is unclear. V was trimmed by 5 bases and J by 0 bases, leaving 10 bases between them. The CDR3 is made up of 14 amino acids. The germline V gene encodes CDR1 SGHVS and CDR2 FQNEAQ. CDR3 loop: CASSLSSYQETQYF. CDR3 bases: TGTGCCAGCAGCCTCTCCAGTTACCAAGAGACCCAGTACTTC.

This clone has just a few counts. The V and J genes are TRBV28 and TRBJ2-1, with D unclear. CDR1 and CDR2 (germline): MDHEN, SYDVKM. Trimming cost V 7 bases and J 0 bases, with 10 bases left between them. The CDR3 is 14 amino acids. CDR3 sequence (DNA): TGTGCCAGCACTCCACAGAGCTCCTACAATGAGCAGTTCTTC. Translating gives CASTPQSSYNEQFF.

For the CDR3, the DNA is TGTGCCAGCAGCTTGTCGGCTAGCGATTACACCGGGGAGCTGTTTTTT. Protein: CASSLSASDYTGELFF. This chain joins TRBV5-4 and TRBJ2-2; D is perhaps TRBD2 (6 bases). Trimming removed 1 base at V and 3 bases at J, with 13 bases between. From germline, CDR1 is SGHNT and CDR2 YYREEE (reference sequence). This CDR3 has 16 amino acids.

V is TRBV10-3 and J is TRBJ2-5, with 8 bases aligning to TRBD1. Germline CDR1 reads ENHRY; CDR2 reads SYGVKD. The CDR3 runs to 15 residues. Trimming cost V 4 bases and J 4 bases; bases outside gene matches: 8. CDR3 amino acids: CAISGTGLARETQYF. Here the CDR3 DNA reads TGTGCCATCAGTGGGACAGGGCTAGCGAGAGAGACCCAGTACTTC.

The chain's CDR3 is CASSLRYFGFGANVLTF. For the CDR3, the DNA is TGTGCCAGCAGTTTACGTTATTTCGGTTTTGGGGCCAACGTCCTGACTTTC. This sequence joins TRBV28 and TRBJ2-6; D ambiguous. This CDR3 has 17 amino acids. Trimming pared 2 bases from V and 3 bases from J, leaving 14 bases between. CDR1 and CDR2 from the germline V gene are MDHEN and SYDVKM.

V and J are TRBV7-3 and TRBJ2-3; D ambiguous. The V end was cut by 5 bases, the J end by 2 bases, with 11 bases between. Germline CDR1 is SGHTA and CDR2 is FQGTGA. The CDR3 sequence is 14 residues long. CDR3 DNA sequence: TGTGCCAGCAGCCCATTCACAGACACAGATACGCAGTATTTT. It yields the protein CASSPFTDTDTQYF. Full variable domain (rest looked up from reference TRBV7-3 and TRBJ2-3): GAGVSQTPSNKVTEKGKYVELRCDPISGHTALYWYRQSLGQGPEFLIYFQGTGAADDSGLPNDRFFAVRPEGSVSTLKIQRTERGDSAVYLCASSPFTDTDTQYFGPGTRLTVL.

This clone came up a few times. Here the CDR3 DNA reads TGTGCCAGCAGTTTGGGCGCGGGAGGTGGGGCCAACGTCCTGACTTTC. It is translated as CASSLGAGGGANVLTF. The chain links TRBV28 to TRBJ2-6; 8 positions match TRBD2. Germline CDR1 and CDR2: MDHEN and SYDVKM. J was trimmed by 3 bases and V by 3 bases; bases with no gene match: 4. The CDR3 totals 16 residues.

This clone was detected many times. V usage is TRBV7-9 and J usage is TRBJ1-3; D uncertain. Trimming took 7 bases from V and 0 from J, leaving 16 bases between them. Germline CDR1 SEHNR, CDR2 FQNEAQ (reference sequence). This CDR3 region has 16 residues. The CDR3 here is CASTMLGSNSGNTIYF. The CDR3 coding sequence is TGTGCCAGCACCATGCTGGGCAGTAACTCTGGAAACACCATATATTTT.

This clone has at least ten counts. V usage is TRBV23-1 and J usage is TRBJ2-5; a weak D match, TRBD2 (6 bases). TRBV23-1 is designated an ORF whose function remains uncertain. Trimming took 4 bases from V and 5 from J, leaving 23 bases between them. The CDR3 length is 17 residues. In DNA form, the CDR3 reads TGCGCCAGCAGTCCCAAATCTGGCGCCAGGGACTCGGAGACCCAGTACTTC. Translating it yields CASSPKSGARDSETQYF.

CDR3 sequence (DNA): TGTGCCAGCAGCTTCGGAGATCCGGGACAGGGGTACGAGCAGTACTTC. This gives the protein CASSFGDPGQGYEQYF. The chain joins TRBV5-6 to TRBJ2-7; 10 positions agree with TRBD1. CDR1 is SGHDT, CDR2 YYEEEE, per germline. The trim removed 2 bases at V and 4 bases at J, leaving 9 bases unmatched. The CDR3 consists of 16 residues.

V gene TRBV20-1 combines with J gene TRBJ2-7; tentatively, D is TRBD1 or TRBD2 (5 bases each). The DNA end is more similar to TRBJ2-5, so the J call may be wrong. The CDR3 covers 10 residues. Per the germline V gene, CDR1 is DFQATT and CDR2 is SNEGSKA (reference sequence). The CDR3 protein is CSARDETQYF. The DNA of the CDR3 is TGCAGCGCCAGGGACGAGACCCAGTACTTC.

This clone was seen more than once but under ten times. This sequence joins TRBV7-2 and TRBJ1-1; possible D gene TRBD1, 6 bases. The CDR3 has 15 residues. Trimming shortened V by 3 bases and J by 1 base, and 12 bases separated the two germline ends. Germline V CDR1 and CDR2: SGHTA, FQGNSA. CDR3 coding DNA: TGTGCCAGCAGCTTTCTGGGGGCGGAGAACACTGAAGCTTTCTTT. Its protein product is CASSFLGAENTEAFF. Full variable domain (remainder filled in from reference TRBV7-2 and TRBJ1-1): GAGVSQSPSNKVTEKGKDVELRCDPISGHTALYWYRQSLGQGLEFLIYFQGNSAPDKSGLPSDRFSAERTGGSVSTLTIQRTQQEDSAVYLCASSFLGAENTEAFFGQGTRLTVV.

This chain links TRBV28 with TRBJ2-1; 10 nucleotides match TRBD2. The CDR3 runs to 14 residues. The V gene's germline CDR1 is MDHEN and CDR2 SYDVKM. J was trimmed by 3 bases and V by 6 bases; bases with no gene match: 2. The CDR3 bases are TGTGCCAGCAGGGGACTAGCGAGCTACAATGAGCAGTTCTTC. Encoded protein: CASRGLASYNEQFF.